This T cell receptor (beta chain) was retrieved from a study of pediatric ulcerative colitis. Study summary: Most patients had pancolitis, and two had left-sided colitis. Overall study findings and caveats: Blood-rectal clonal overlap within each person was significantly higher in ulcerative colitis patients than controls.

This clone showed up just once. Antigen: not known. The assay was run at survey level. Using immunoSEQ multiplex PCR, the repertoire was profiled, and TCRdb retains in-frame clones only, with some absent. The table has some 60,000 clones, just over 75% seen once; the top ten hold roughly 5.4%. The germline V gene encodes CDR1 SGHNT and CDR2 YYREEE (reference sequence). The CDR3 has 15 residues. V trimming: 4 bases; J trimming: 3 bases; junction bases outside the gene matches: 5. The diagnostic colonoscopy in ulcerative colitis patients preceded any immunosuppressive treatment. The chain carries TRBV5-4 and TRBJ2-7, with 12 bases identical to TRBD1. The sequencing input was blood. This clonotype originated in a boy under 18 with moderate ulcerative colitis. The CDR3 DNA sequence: TGTGCCAGCAGCGGAGGGACAGGGGGCTTCTACGAGCAGTACTTC. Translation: CASSGGTGGFYEQYF.